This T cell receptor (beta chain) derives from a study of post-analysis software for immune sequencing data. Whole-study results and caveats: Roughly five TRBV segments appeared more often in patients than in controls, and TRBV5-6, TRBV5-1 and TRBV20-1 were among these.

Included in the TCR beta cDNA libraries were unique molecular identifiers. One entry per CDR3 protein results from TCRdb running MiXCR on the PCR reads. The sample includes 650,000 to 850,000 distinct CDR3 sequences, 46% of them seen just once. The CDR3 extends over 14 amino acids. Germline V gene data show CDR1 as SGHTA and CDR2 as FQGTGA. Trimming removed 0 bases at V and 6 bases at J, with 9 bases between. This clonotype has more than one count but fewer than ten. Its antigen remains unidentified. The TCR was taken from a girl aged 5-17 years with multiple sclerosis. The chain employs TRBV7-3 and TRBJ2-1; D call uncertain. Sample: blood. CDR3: CASSLTGLVNEQFF. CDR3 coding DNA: TGTGCCAGCAGCTTAACAGGGCTAGTCAATGAGCAGTTCTTC.